The 24 T cell receptor beta chains reported below all come from one sample, sequenced in a study of cytomegalovirus exposure and HLA in healthy donors. PCR involved 60 Vbeta and 13 Jbeta primers. Repertoires were generated with immunoSEQ multiplex PCR, while TCRdb's copy carries only in-frame clones and drops some. The sample consists of some 200,000 clones, around 75% of them appearing once. Sequencing was carried out using PBMCs. The receptors originated from a middle-aged man in good health and CMV-seropositive.

The gene calls are TRBV7-3 and TRBJ2-3; D is undetermined. The CDR3 length is 15 residues. Germline V gene sequence: CDR1 SGHTA, CDR2 FQGTGA. V was pared by 4 bases and J by 2 bases, with 13 bases between. The CDR3 DNA reads TGTGCCAGCAGCTCCCAGCGCGCGTCCACAGATACGCAGTATTTT. It encodes CASSSQRASTDTQYF.

J is TRBJ2-7 and V is TRBV5-1, with 11 bases aligning to TRBD1. Trimming cost V 3 bases and J 7 bases; bases outside gene matches: 6. There are 14 residues in the CDR3. The germline V gene encodes CDR1 SGHRS and CDR2 YFSETQ. CDR3 sequence (DNA): TGCGCCAGCAGCTCTCCGGGACAGGGGGGGGAGCAGTACTTC. This sequence encodes CASSSPGQGGEQYF.

The gene calls are TRBV19 and TRBJ1-5; D possibly corresponds to TRBD1 (6 bases). The germline gives CDR1 LNHDA, CDR2 SQIVND (reference sequence). V lost 10 bases, J lost 0 bases, and 13 bases lay in between. CDR3 size: 14 residues. The CDR3: CATWQGYSNQPQHF. In nucleotides, the CDR3 is TGTGCCACGTGGCAGGGGTATAGCAATCAGCCCCAGCATTTT. Full variable domain (missing parts from reference TRBV19 and TRBJ1-5): DGGITQSPKYLFRKEGQNVTLSCEQNLNHDAMYWYRQDPGQGLRLIYYSQIVNDFQKGDIAEGYSVSREKKESFPLTVTSAQKNPTAFYLCATWQGYSNQPQHFGDGTRLSIL.

The rearrangement uses TRBV11-2 and TRBJ2-5; tentatively, D is TRBD2 (6 bases). The length of the CDR3 is 11 residues. Germline lookup yields CDR1 SGHAT and CDR2 FQNNGV. Trimming removed 6 bases from V and 6 bases from J, with 8 bases in between. The CDR3 spells CASREGQTQYF. The DNA for the CDR3 is TGTGCCAGCAGGGAGGGTCAGACCCAGTACTTC.

This clone was counted between two and nine times. The V call is TRBV19, the J call TRBJ2-7; TRBD2 might be the D (5 bases). The CDR3 runs 15 residues. Germline-derived CDR1 and CDR2 are LNHDA and SQIVND (reference sequence). V was cut by 4 bases and J by 5 bases, with 18 bases left in between. This chain's CDR3 is CASSNDLGVVHEQYF. The CDR3 DNA follows: TGTGCCAGTAGTAACGACCTCGGGGTCGTCCACGAGCAGTACTTC. The variable domain in full, with the rest retrieved from reference TRBV19 and TRBJ2-7, is DGGITQSPKYLFRKEGQNVTLSCEQNLNHDAMYWYRQDPGQGLRLIYYSQIVNDFQKGDIAEGYSVSREKKESFPLTVTSAQKNPTAFYLCASSNDLGVVHEQYFGPGTRLTVT.

This clone came up a few times. The chain recombines TRBV28 with TRBJ1-2, with D uncertain. Trimming left V 7 bases short and J 4 bases short, with 10 bases between. The CDR3 is made up of 12 amino acids. The germline gives CDR1 MDHEN, CDR2 SYDVKM. DNA for the CDR3: TGTGCCAGCATAGACAAGGTCTATGGCTACACCTTC. It specifies CASIDKVYGYTF.

The chain recombines TRBV25-1 with TRBJ2-1; TRBD1 matches at 7 bases. The CDR3 spans 13 residues. Germline-derived CDR1 and CDR2 are MGHDK and SYGVNS. J lost 7 bases, V lost 6 bases, and 6 bases had no gene match. CDR3 amino acids: CASRNPRGNEQFF. For the CDR3, the DNA is TGTGCCAGCAGGAATCCCAGGGGGAATGAGCAGTTCTTC.

The gene calls are TRBV6-5 and TRBJ1-6; D remains unclear. This CDR3 has 14 residues. Germline V CDR1 and CDR2: MNHEY, SVGAGI. Trimming pared 5 bases from V and 9 bases from J, leaving 14 bases between. CDR3 sequence (DNA): TGTGCCAGCAGTACTGGACGGGGAATTTCACCCCTCCACTTT. Amino acid sequence: CASSTGRGISPLHF.

This clone was detected a few times. The chain combines TRBV18 with TRBJ2-3, with D possibly being TRBD2 (6 bases). Germline lookup yields CDR1 KGHSH and CDR2 LQKENI. V lost 5 bases, J lost 9 bases, and 12 bases lay in between. The CDR3 has 12 amino acids. The CDR3 nucleotides read TGTGCCAGCTCAGAGCGACTAGGAACGCAGTATTTT. Translation gives CASSERLGTQYF.

The chain joins TRBV10-3 to TRBJ2-1; 9 bases align to TRBD2. Germline CDR1 is ENHRY and CDR2 is SYGVKD. CDR3 length equals 13 residues. V lost 10 bases, J lost 5 bases, and 6 bases stayed unmatched. CDR3 coding DNA: TGTGCCACCGCGGGGGGGGACAACAATGAGCAGTTCTTC. Translating it yields CATAGGDNNEQFF.

The chain joins TRBV7-3 to TRBJ2-3, with D perhaps TRBD2 (5 bases). V was shortened by 0 bases and J by 5 bases, with 9 bases between the two germline ends. The length of the CDR3 is 14 residues. From germline, CDR1 is SGHTA and CDR2 FQGTGA. The CDR3 sequence is CASSLTGVLDTQYF. The DNA of the CDR3 is TGTGCCAGCAGCTTAACCGGGGTCTTAGATACGCAGTATTTT.

The CDR3 nucleotides read TGTGCCAGCAGTTGGACAGTCGACTACTATGGCTACACCTTC. Protein: CASSWTVDYYGYTF. The chain has TRBV27 and TRBJ1-2; D is perhaps TRBD1 (6 bases). Germline V lookup: CDR1 MNHEY, CDR2 SMNVEV (reference sequence). The CDR3 length is 14 residues. Trimming cost V 4 bases and J 3 bases, with 12 bases left between them.

As to this clone: A junction boundary mismatches the germline segment, possibly from a read error. The rearrangement uses TRBV2 and TRBJ2-1, with 8 bases lining up with TRBD2. Germline V lookup: CDR1 SNHLY, CDR2 FYNNEI. CDR3 length: 15 amino acids. The CDR3 reads CASSEGIAGYNEQFF. CDR3 nucleotide sequence: TGTGCCAGTAGTGAAGGGATAGCGGGGTACAATGAGCAGTTCTTC.

V gene TRBV27 combines with J gene TRBJ2-1; maybe TRBD1 (5 bases). CDR1 and CDR2 (germline): MNHEY, SMNVEV (reference sequence). V was cut by 7 bases and J by 0 bases, with 10 bases left in between. The CDR3 is 14 residues long. This chain's CDR3 is CASKDGASYNEQFF. CDR3 nucleotide sequence: TGTGCCAGCAAGGATGGGGCCTCCTACAATGAGCAGTTCTTC.

Of note for this clone: Other DNA sequences in this sample translate to the same CDR3. This chain joins TRBV27 and TRBJ1-3, with TRBD1 matching 8 bases. CDR3 length equals 14 residues. The V segment lost 8 bases and the J segment 0 bases; nucleotides outside the gene matches: 3. Per the germline V gene, CDR1 is MNHEY and CDR2 is SMNVEV (reference sequence). The CDR3 DNA follows: TGTGCCAGCGGCACAGGGGGCTCTGGAAACACCATATATTTT. The encoded protein is CASGTGGSGNTIYF.

The J gene is TRBJ1-2, the V gene TRBV2; no firm D call. The CDR3 spans 13 residues. V gave up 2 bases and J gave up 4 bases, with 8 bases separating them. Germline CDR1 is SNHLY and CDR2 is FYNNEI. CDR3 region: CASSESFAYGYTF. CDR3 nucleotides: TGTGCCAGCAGTGAAAGCTTTGCCTATGGCTACACCTTC.

The CDR3 DNA is TGTGCCAGCTCGAGCACCGGGGAGCTGTTTTTT. Its translation: CASSSTGELFF. The J gene is TRBJ2-2, the V gene TRBV6-5; D gene ambiguous. Between the trimmed V and J ends, which lost 8 bases and 4 bases, there was a span of 5 bases. This CDR3 has 11 amino acids. The germline gives CDR1 MNHEY, CDR2 SVGAGI.

CDR3 sequence (DNA): TGTGCCAGCACCCACTCTCCCCCAGGGTCCCAGCCCCAGCATTTT. Amino acids: CASTHSPPGSQPQHF. This chain links TRBV6-5 with TRBJ1-5, with a possible D match to TRBD1 (5 bases). Trimming took 7 bases from V and 7 from J, leaving 20 bases between them. The CDR3 has 15 residues. Germline loops: CDR1 MNHEY, CDR2 SVGAGI.

The V gene is TRBV12-5, the J gene TRBJ2-2; TRBD2 is a possible D gene (5 bases). With 5 bases removed from V and 11 bases from J, the gap between germline ends came to 18 bases. This CDR3 comprises 14 residues. CDR1 LGHNT and CDR2 FRNRAP come from the germline V gene. The CDR3 DNA follows: TGTGCTAGTGGTCCTTCAGGACCTACGGGAGAGCTGTTTTTT. Protein: CASGPSGPTGELFF. The complete variable domain, with remaining parts taken from reference TRBV12-5 and TRBJ2-2, reads DARVTQTPRHKVTEMGQEVTMRCQPILGHNTVFWYRQTMMQGLELLAYFRNRAPLDDSGMPKDRFSAEMPDATLATLKIQPSEPRDSAVYFCASGPSGPTGELFFGEGSRLTVL.

The chain joins TRBV27 to TRBJ1-1; TRBD1 is a possible D gene (6 bases). V was trimmed by 6 bases and J by 2 bases, leaving 16 bases between them. Germline lookup yields CDR1 MNHEY and CDR2 SMNVEV (reference sequence). The CDR3 consists of 15 residues. The chain's CDR3 is CASSKGHPLNTEAFF. As DNA, the CDR3 is TGTGCCAGCAGCAAGGGACATCCTTTAAACACTGAAGCTTTCTTT.

The chain uses TRBV7-6 and TRBJ2-7; 9 positions match TRBD2. Trimming removed 1 base from V and 7 bases from J; junction bases left unmatched: 11. Germline loops: CDR1 SGHVS, CDR2 FNYEAQ. The CDR3 has 16 residues. CDR3 sequence (DNA): TGTGCCAGCAGCTTAGAGATTGCGGGGGGGCAGAGGGAGCAGTACTTC. Protein product: CASSLEIAGGQREQYF.

J is TRBJ1-1 and V is TRBV2; no clear D. The CDR3 is 14 residues long. V lost 4 bases and J lost 4, with 13 bases in between. In germline, CDR1 is SNHLY, CDR2 FYNNEI. The CDR3 spells CASSGVGRVTEAFF. CDR3 sequence (DNA): TGTGCCAGCAGTGGGGTAGGGAGGGTCACTGAAGCTTTCTTT.

The CDR3 loop reads CASSMGAQETQYF. CDR3 DNA sequence: TGTGCCAGCAGTATGGGGGCCCAAGAGACCCAGTACTTC. The gene calls are TRBV27 and TRBJ2-5; perhaps TRBD1 as D (6 bases). The CDR3 is 13 amino acids. Trimming removed 5 bases at V and 1 base at J, with 8 bases between. CDR1 and CDR2 from the germline V gene are MNHEY and SMNVEV (reference sequence).

A few counts support this clone. The chain combines TRBV6-6 with TRBJ2-7, with 7 bases matching TRBD1. The J segment lost 3 bases and the V segment lost 6 bases, leaving 8 bases of the junction unmatched. CDR3 length equals 14 residues. Germline CDR1 is MNHNY and CDR2 is SVGAGI (reference sequence). The CDR3 sequence is CASSHIRQGYEQYF. The CDR3 DNA reads as TGTGCCAGCAGCCATATCCGACAGGGCTACGAGCAGTACTTC.